This passage covers 26 T cell receptor beta chains from one sample sequenced in a study of spatial heterogeneity in lung cancer. Study conclusions and caveats: The study found that expanded intratumoral alpha and beta TCR counts tracked tumor mutation counts.

Antigens of these TCRs are unknown. One entry per CDR3 protein results from TCRdb running MiXCR on the 5' RACE reads. The table has some 9,300 distinct CDR3 sequences, roughly 56% seen once; the top ten hold 25% to 35%. Time point in this sample: sample taken at primary tumor resection. Sequencing used lung tumor tissue, obtained at surgery. The receptors were sampled from a female donor with early-stage non-small cell lung cancer.

On this clonotype: A junction boundary mismatches the germline segment, possibly from a read error. This beta chain lies outside the target of a library built for alpha chains; its clone size means little. The chain recombines TRBV6-5 with TRBJ1-6; possibly TRBD1 for D (5 bases). Germline assignment: CDR1 MNHEY and CDR2 SVGAGI. CDR3 length: 12 residues. This CDR3 is CASSYRDSRLHF. In nucleotides, the CDR3 is TGTGCCAGCAGTTACAGGGACTCACGCCTCCACTTT.

On this clonotype itself: This beta chain is a stray sequence in a library constructed for alpha chains; its clone size is not meaningful. J is TRBJ2-7 and V is TRBV29-1; 10 nucleotides match TRBD1. This CDR3 is built from 13 residues. Germline V gene lookup returns CDR1 SQVTM and CDR2 ANQGSEA. The J segment lost 4 bases and the V segment lost 4 bases, leaving 4 bases of the junction unmatched. The CDR3 DNA sequence: TGCAGCGTTGGGAGACAGGGGGCATACGAGCAGTACTTC. This translates into CSVGRQGAYEQYF.

Comment on this clonotype: Being off target in a library aimed at alpha chains, this beta chain has a size of little meaning. The genes are TRBV2 and TRBJ2-5; 14 nucleotides line up with TRBD2. CDR1 SNHLY and CDR2 FYNNEI come from the germline V gene. This CDR3 spans 16 amino acids. With 1 base clipped from V and 5 bases from J, the junction kept 3 bases outside the gene matches. The DNA for the CDR3 is TGTGCCAGCAGTGAAGGACTAGCGGGGGGGCTGGAGACCCAGTACTTC. As protein: CASSEGLAGGLETQYF. The full variable domain, its missing parts supplied by reference TRBV2 and TRBJ2-5, is EPEVTQTPSHQVTQMGQEVILRCVPISNHLYFYWYRQILGQKVEFLVSFYNNEISEKSEIFDDQFSVERPDGSNFTLKIRSTKLEDSAMYFCASSEGLAGGLETQYFGPGTRLLVL.

This clonotype was detected a few times. A library prepared for alpha chains yielded this beta chain as an off-target read; its size is of little meaning. The chain has TRBV6-5 and TRBJ1-6; D unresolved. CDR1 is MNHEY and CDR2 is SVGAGI in the germline V gene. V lost 0 bases and J lost 9, with 15 bases in between. This CDR3 contains 16 residues. The DNA of the CDR3 is TGTGCCAGCAGTTACTCGGGCCTTGGGGTCGGTTCACCCCTCCACTTT. Residues: CASSYSGLGVGSPLHF.

Concerning this clonotype: For a library built for alpha chains, this beta chain is a stray read; little rests on its size. V gene TRBV6-5 combines with J gene TRBJ1-2, with TRBD1 as a possible D gene (6 bases). The CDR3 totals 16 residues. Deletions cut 0 bases from V and 9 bases from J, with 20 bases between. Germline V lookup: CDR1 MNHEY, CDR2 SVGAGI. As DNA, the CDR3 is TGTGCCAGCAGTTACTCCACAGGGATGATTACGGGACGCTACACCTTC. Translation: CASSYSTGMITGRYTF.

This clonotype has just a few counts. This beta chain is an unintended read in a library built for alpha chains; its size means little. The chain recombines TRBV30 with TRBJ1-2, with D uncertain. The V end was cut by 3 bases, the J end by 4 bases, with 15 bases between. There are 14 residues in the CDR3. Germline CDR1 and CDR2: GTSNPN and SVGIG (reference sequence). CDR3 nucleotide sequence: TGTGCCTGGAGACCCCCGGGATCCCCCTATGGCTACACCTTC. It specifies CAWRPPGSPYGYTF.

This clonotype came up a few times. This beta chain is off target for a library built for alpha chains, so its abundance means little. The rearrangement links TRBV20-1 to TRBJ2-3; TRBD2 matches at 7 bases. The J segment lost 5 bases and the V segment lost 2 bases, leaving 7 bases of the junction unmatched. CDR1 DFQATT and CDR2 SNEGSKA come from the germline V gene (reference sequence). CDR3 length: 14 amino acids. The CDR3 is CSARPRSSGDTQYF. For the CDR3, the DNA is TGCAGTGCTAGACCTCGCTCTAGCGGAGATACGCAGTATTTT.

In this sample, this clonotype turned up once. This beta chain slipped into a library made for alpha chains as a stray read, so its size is not meaningful. The J gene is TRBJ2-6, the V gene TRBV28; 9 bases fit TRBD1. With V trimmed by 5 bases and J by 2 bases, 7 bases remained unmatched. Germline V lookup: CDR1 MDHEN, CDR2 SYDVKM. This CDR3 comprises 17 residues. CDR3 sequence: CASSQSWTGAGANVLTF. The DNA for the CDR3 is TGTGCCAGCAGTCAATCATGGACAGGGGCTGGGGCCAACGTCCTGACTTTC. The whole variable domain, filled in from reference TRBV28 and TRBJ2-6, reads DVKVTQSSRYLVKRTGEKVFLECVQDMDHENMFWYRQDPGLGLRLIYFSYDVKMKEKGDIPEGYSVSREKKERFSLILESASTNQTSMYLCASSQSWTGAGANVLTFGAGSRLTVL.

The sample holds a few counts of this clonotype. Since the library was made to target alpha chains, this beta chain is a stray read and its abundance is not meaningful. The rearrangement joins TRBV10-3 to TRBJ2-3, with 10 bases identical to TRBD1. The ends lost 2 bases at V and 5 bases at J; junction bases unmatched: 4. Germline-derived CDR1 and CDR2 are ENHRY and SYGVKD. CDR3 length: 15 amino acids. The CDR3 spells CAISEDRGPGDTQYF. In nucleotides, the CDR3 is TGTGCCATCAGTGAGGACAGGGGGCCGGGAGATACGCAGTATTTT.

Notes on this clonotype: Since the library was made to target alpha chains, this beta chain is a stray read and its abundance is not meaningful. The genes are TRBV9 and TRBJ2-2; D is unclear. This CDR3 contains 14 residues. Trimming stripped 3 bases from V and 2 bases from J, with 8 bases between. Looked up from germline, CDR1 is SGDLS and CDR2 is YYNGEE. CDR3: CASSAGRNTGELFF. CDR3 DNA sequence: TGTGCCAGCAGCGCCGGTAGAAACACCGGGGAGCTGTTTTTT.

About this clonotype: Because the library targeted alpha chains, this beta chain is an off-target read whose size means little. V and J are TRBV18 and TRBJ1-2; no clear D gene. CDR3 length: 17 residues. V was cut by 0 bases and J by 4 bases, with 18 bases left in between. In germline, CDR1 is KGHSH, CDR2 LQKENI. Here the CDR3 reads CASSPPAGSWGGYGYTF. CDR3 nucleotide sequence: TGTGCCAGCTCACCACCAGCAGGTAGCTGGGGTGGCTATGGCTACACCTTC.

Concerning this clonotype itself: A library made for alpha chains picked up this beta chain off target, so its size means little. The chain is built from TRBV6-6 and TRBJ1-6, with no clear D. Germline CDR1 reads MNHNY; CDR2 reads SVGAGI (reference sequence). There are 15 residues in the CDR3. V was clipped by 6 bases and J by 2 bases, with 11 bases between them. Here the CDR3 DNA reads TGTGCCAGCAGGTCCGGCGGCACCTATAATTCACCCCTCCACTTT. This encodes CASRSGGTYNSPLHF.

A few counts support this clonotype. With the library built for alpha chains, this beta chain is off target and its frequency is not meaningful. This sequence joins TRBV5-5 and TRBJ1-2, with D unclear. Trimming removed 5 bases from V and 2 bases from J, with 10 bases in between. The CDR3 spans 13 residues. CDR1 is SGHKS and CDR2 is YYEKEE in the germline V gene (reference sequence). The CDR3 DNA reads TGTGCCAGCAGGTCCGGGCTGAACTATGGCTACACCTTC. Residues: CASRSGLNYGYTF.

With regard to this clonotype: A library prepared for alpha chains yielded this beta chain as an off-target read; its size is of little meaning. The chain employs TRBV7-9 and TRBJ2-3; TRBD2 is a possible D gene (6 bases). The CDR3 sequence is 14 residues long. V was cut by 2 bases and J by 6 bases, with 12 bases left in between. Germline V gene data show CDR1 as SEHNR and CDR2 as FQNEAQ (reference sequence). This chain's CDR3 is CASSLLRGWDTQYF. CDR3 nucleotide sequence: TGTGCCAGCAGCTTATTGCGGGGTTGGGATACGCAGTATTTT.

In regard to this clonotype: This beta chain was picked up by a library intended for alpha chains and is off target, so its count carries little meaning. The chain uses TRBV20-1 and TRBJ1-2, with D unclear. Germline assignment: CDR1 DFQATT and CDR2 SNEGSKA (reference sequence). There are 13 residues in the CDR3. V shed 5 bases and J shed 1 base, with 11 bases lying between them. For the CDR3, the DNA is TGCAGTGCTGGAGGGCGAATTAACTATGGCTACACCTTC. Translated: CSAGGRINYGYTF.

A remark on this clonotype: The library was designed around alpha chains, so this beta chain is a stray read whose abundance carries little weight. The chain combines TRBV4-3 with TRBJ1-2; no definite D call. The CDR3 runs 13 residues. CDR1 is LGHNA and CDR2 is YSLEER in the germline V gene. Trimming pared 0 bases from V and 2 bases from J, leaving 4 bases between. CDR3 in DNA: TGCGCCAGCAGCCAAGATAGAAACTATGGCTACACCTTC. Amino acids: CASSQDRNYGYTF.

This clonotype has only one observation. This beta chain turned up in a library designed for alpha chains; as an off-target read, its abundance says little. This sequence joins TRBV11-2 and TRBJ2-3; 10 bases align to TRBD2. This CDR3 spans 17 amino acids. CDR1 is SGHAT and CDR2 is FQNNGV in the germline V gene. V lost 5 bases and J lost 5; bases outside the gene matches: 13. The CDR3 is CASSGLADTPRRDTQYF. The CDR3 DNA is TGTGCCAGCAGCGGACTAGCGGATACCCCGAGGAGAGATACGCAGTATTTT.

Worth noting for this clonotype: The library was prepared for alpha chains; this beta chain is a stray read, so its frequency means little. This chain uses TRBV2 with TRBJ2-3; tentative D call: TRBD2 (6 bases). From germline, CDR1 is SNHLY and CDR2 FYNNEI. The CDR3 covers 14 residues. V shed 3 bases and J shed 5 bases, with 12 bases lying between them. CDR3 sequence reads: CASSERGRRDTQYF. As DNA, the CDR3 is TGTGCCAGCAGTGAGAGAGGGAGGAGAGATACGCAGTATTTT.

Details on this clonotype: This beta chain is a stray sequence in a library constructed for alpha chains; its clone size is not meaningful. The chain couples TRBV27 to TRBJ1-6, with TRBD1 identical over 8 bases. V gave up 0 bases and J gave up 10 bases; unmatched junction bases: 5. CDR3 length: 15 amino acids. The germline gives CDR1 MNHEY, CDR2 SMNVEV (reference sequence). The CDR3 reads CASSLSGQAVSPLHF. The CDR3 nucleotides are TGTGCCAGCAGTTTATCGGGACAGGCGGTGTCACCCCTCCACTTT.

To note about this clonotype: This beta chain was picked up by a library intended for alpha chains and is off target, so its count carries little meaning. The chain employs TRBV12-3 or TRBV12-4 and TRBJ2-4; D gene unclear. The CDR3 is 18 amino acids. The V end lost 4 bases, the J end lost 0 bases, and 19 bases lay between the germline ends. CDR3 in DNA: TGTGCCAGCAGTTCTCATCCGACCGGATTATTAGCCAAAAACATTCAGTACTTC. Its translation: CASSSHPTGLLAKNIQYF.

In this sample, this clonotype turned up a few times. This beta chain was picked up by a library intended for alpha chains and is off target, so its count carries little meaning. The chain is built from TRBV4-2 and TRBJ1-5; TRBD1 matches at 8 bases. The germline V gene has CDR1 LGHNA and CDR2 YNFKEQ. The CDR3 consists of 15 residues. The J segment lost 5 bases and the V segment lost 1 base, leaving 4 bases of the junction unmatched. CDR3 protein: CASSQGSTGDQPQHF. CDR3 bases: TGTGCCAGCAGCCAAGGCTCGACAGGGGATCAGCCCCAGCATTTT.

In regard to this clonotype: For a library built for alpha chains, this beta chain is a stray read; little rests on its size. The chain couples TRBV7-9 to TRBJ2-5, with 9 bases identical to TRBD2. The CDR3 totals 14 residues. The germline gives CDR1 SEHNR, CDR2 FQNEAQ (reference sequence). J gave up 4 bases and V 4 bases, and 4 bases lay outside the gene matches. The CDR3 DNA sequence: TGTGCCAGCAGCTCGGGACTAGCAGGAGAGACCCAGTACTTC. Amino acids: CASSSGLAGETQYF.

As regards this clonotype: Being off target in a library aimed at alpha chains, this beta chain has a size of little meaning. This chain joins TRBV4-2 and TRBJ2-6; D is tentatively TRBD1 or TRBD2 (5 bases each). V dropped 0 bases and J dropped 3 bases, with 9 bases sitting between them. Germline V gene lookup returns CDR1 LGHNA and CDR2 YNFKEQ. The length of the CDR3 is 16 residues. CDR3 sequence reads: CASSQDWDGGANVLTF. CDR3 sequence (DNA): TGTGCCAGCAGCCAAGATTGGGACGGTGGGGCCAACGTCCTGACTTTC.

This clonotype was counted between two and nine times. This beta chain is an off-target read within a library intended for alpha chains, so its frequency means little. This sequence joins TRBV28 and TRBJ1-5, with TRBD1 matching 10 bases. The germline V gene encodes CDR1 MDHEN and CDR2 SYDVKM. After removal of 6 bases from V and 4 bases from J, the junction contained 9 bases not matched to a gene. This CDR3 is built from 16 residues. The CDR3 sequence: CASSPGQGSVNQPQHF. Here the CDR3 DNA reads TGTGCCAGCAGCCCGGGACAGGGGTCCGTTAATCAGCCCCAGCATTTT.

A word on this clonotype: The size of this beta chain means little, since it is a stray read in a library made for alpha chains. The chain has TRBV12-3 or TRBV12-4 and TRBJ2-6, with TRBD1 matching 11 bases. This CDR3 is 18 amino acids long. V trimming: 3 bases; J trimming: 2 bases; junction bases outside the gene matches: 6. CDR3 in amino acids: CASSFWTGGGPGANVLTF. The CDR3, as DNA: TGTGCCAGCAGTTTTTGGACAGGGGGCGGTCCTGGGGCCAACGTCCTGACTTTC.

To note about this clonotype: Within a library made for alpha chains, this beta chain is off target, and its count is uninformative. V gene TRBV20-1 combines with J gene TRBJ2-7, with TRBD1 identical over 8 bases. The J segment lost 4 bases and the V segment lost 3 bases, leaving 11 bases of the junction unmatched. The germline V gene encodes CDR1 DFQATT and CDR2 SNEGSKA (reference sequence). This CDR3 region has 15 residues. The CDR3 here is CSASTQGARWYEQYF. CDR3 in DNA: TGCAGTGCTAGTACCCAGGGGGCTCGTTGGTACGAGCAGTACTTC.